Listed below are T cell receptor beta chains from one sample, sequenced in a study of cytomegalovirus exposure and HLA in healthy donors. Generated by immunoSEQ multiplex PCR, the TCRdb table keeps only in-frame clones and is missing some. The sample holds 120,000 or so clones; around 86% are singletons and the top ten take roughly 2.2%. The sequencing input was PBMCs. Source of these receptors: a woman aged 40 to 50 in good health and CMV-seronegative. The CDR3 runs from the conserved cysteine through the conserved F or W.

j_call v_call cdr3_aa
TRBJ1-4 TRBV7-9 CASSSGFAKDGYEKLFF
TRBJ1-2 TRBV5-1 CASSPALTGNTGYTF
TRBJ1-1 TRBV6-1 CASRAGTVNTEAFF
TRBJ1-4 TRBV28 CASSSGGLREKLFF
TRBJ2-3 TRBV4-1 CASSRLAGTDTQYF
TRBJ2-5 TRBV5-1 CASSLGGSGGPPETQYF
TRBJ2-1 TRBV10-3 CAISDPPSGGLSEQFF
TRBJ1-4 TRBV30 CAWSAKGTNEKLFF
TRBJ1-2 TRBV28 CASRLPGTTNYGYTF
TRBJ2-3 TRBV4-2 CASSQEWGQSTDTQYF
TRBJ1-4 TRBV5-4 CASSWGGTGNEKLFF
TRBJ2-5 TRBV7-3 CASSLGRGETQYF
TRBJ2-1 TRBV11-2 CASSSRGLAGGPGYNEQFF
TRBJ2-7 TRBV27 CASSPRSSEQYF
TRBJ2-6 TRBV11-2 CASSSDISGANVLTF
TRBJ1-2 TRBV10-3 CAISESLQGAIGGYTF
TRBJ1-1 TRBV7-9 CASSSGGIPGQGAFF
TRBJ2-7 TRBV21-1 CASSKPVQGSYEQYF
TRBJ1-2 TRBV30 CAWIIAGYGYTF
TRBJ2-1 TRBV4-1 CASSIGQGADEQFF
TRBJ2-3 TRBV30 CAGVQGLGTDTQYF
TRBJ1-3 TRBV7-9 CASSFPGDVSGNTIYF
TRBJ1-1 TRBV7-8 CASSFDDRANTEAFF
TRBJ2-3 TRBV6-4 CASSLTSGGPDTQYF
TRBJ1-2 TRBV7-9 CASSWEGLANYGYTF
TRBJ1-4 TRBV28 CASSLRDEKLFF
TRBJ1-2 TRBV7-9 CASSPMRGPHGYTF
TRBJ2-1 TRBV28 CASSFYLTRQLSYNEQFF
TRBJ1-1 TRBV10-3 CAISEGAGRNTEAFF
TRBJ1-1 TRBV10-1 CASSPSGTGSLPAFF
TRBJ1-4 TRBV6-6 CASSARGSEKLFF
TRBJ2-3 TRBV19 CASSIASGRARRDTDTQYF